This TCR beta chain is drawn from a study of blood T cell repertoires in COVID-19. In the original processing: Reference gene primer amplification gave estimated nucleated cell counts. The assay was immunoSEQ multiplex PCR, and TCRdb's table has in-frame clones only and misses some. V, J and clone size are those of that table, while D and trimming were read from the DNA. The table lists around 300,000 clones, over 75% of them singletons. CDR3 length: 16 residues. Germline CDR1 MNHEY, CDR2 SMNVEV (reference sequence). J gave up 2 bases and V 5 bases, and 9 bases lay outside the gene matches. Sequencing was done on a sample of PBMCs or T cells enriched from blood (not recorded which). V is TRBV27 and J is TRBJ1-2, with 9 nucleotides matching TRBD1. The clonotype originates from a woman under 30 who had recovered from COVID-19. The CDR3 DNA reads as TGTGCCAGCAGTATACAACAGGGGGCGGTCAACTATGGCTACACCTTC. Translation gives CASSIQQGAVNYGYTF.